Below are 21 T cell receptor beta chains sequenced from a single sample in a study of preoperative IRX-2 immunotherapy in early breast cancer. Profiling relied on immunoSEQ multiplex PCR, and the TCRdb table lists in-frame clones only, not all of them. The data show 90,000 to 100,000 clones, around 86% seen once. Treatment reported: preoperative locoregional IRX-2 cytokine immunotherapy. Here the sequenced sample was tumor tissue, taken after IRX-2 immunotherapy. These receptors were taken from a human donor with breast cancer.

V and J are TRBV10-1 and TRBJ1-1, with TRBD1 identical over 7 bases. V shed 9 bases and J 2 bases; nucleotides not matched to a gene: 6. Germline V gene data show CDR1 as WNHNN and CDR2 as SYGVQD (reference sequence). The CDR3 is 13 amino acids. The CDR3 DNA sequence: TGCGCCAGTCAACAGGGGCTTAACACTGAAGCTTTCTTT. As protein: CASQQGLNTEAFF.

The rearrangement joins TRBV28 to TRBJ2-5; 12 nucleotides line up with TRBD1. CDR1 and CDR2 from the germline V gene are MDHEN and SYDVKM. The CDR3 extends over 14 amino acids. Germline trimming cut 7 bases from V and 5 bases from J; bases unmatched to any gene: 5. CDR3 in DNA: TGTGCCAGCACCCGGGACAGGGGGCCGGAGACCCAGTACTTC. Protein sequence: CASTRDRGPETQYF.

V is TRBV11-3 and J is TRBJ1-1, with D tentatively TRBD1 (6 bases). CDR3 size: 15 residues. Germline values: CDR1 SGHNT, CDR2 YENEEA. V was cut by 3 bases and J by 3 bases, with 14 bases left in between. CDR3 nucleotide sequence: TGTGCCAGCAGCTTGGACACAGGGATAGACACTGAAGCTTTCTTT. Its protein product is CASSLDTGIDTEAFF.

This sequence joins TRBV5-1 and TRBJ2-7; 8 bases agree with TRBD1. Losses at the gene ends were 4 bases for V and 2 bases for J; bases not matched to a gene: 5. This CDR3 comprises 14 residues. CDR1 and CDR2 (germline): SGHRS, YFSETQ. The CDR3 coding sequence is TGCGCCAGCAGCACGGACAGGGTGGCCTACGAGCAGTACTTC. Protein sequence: CASSTDRVAYEQYF.

This clone occurred once. This chain uses TRBV5-1 with TRBJ2-1; 7 bases line up with TRBD2. The CDR3 spans 14 residues. The junction had 7 bases not matched to a gene; V was cut back by 2 bases and J by 8 bases. Germline CDR1 is SGHRS and CDR2 is YFSETQ. As DNA, the CDR3 is TGCGCCAGCAGCTTCCTAGCGGCGTTCGATGAGCAGTTCTTC. Encoded protein: CASSFLAAFDEQFF. Together with reference TRBV5-1 and TRBJ2-1, the CDR3 gives the full variable domain: KAGVTQTPRYLIKTRGQQVTLSCSPISGHRSVSWYQQTPGQGLQFLFEYFSETQRNKGNFPGRFSGRQFSNSRSEMNVSTLELGDSALYLCASSFLAAFDEQFFGPGTRLTVL.

The chain recombines TRBV19 with TRBJ1-5, with 12 positions matching TRBD1. Germline CDR1 reads LNHDA; CDR2 reads SQIVND (reference sequence). This CDR3 comprises 18 residues. V was clipped by 3 bases and J by 0 bases; unmatched bases: 6. The CDR3 bases are TGTGCCAGTAGTATGTGGGGGACAGGGGGCTTTAGCAATCAGCCCCAGCATTTT. Translation: CASSMWGTGGFSNQPQHF.

This rearrangement joins TRBV5-1 to TRBJ2-2; TRBD2 matches at 12 bases. The CDR3 spans 17 residues. Unmatched junction bases numbered 9, after V lost 3 bases and J lost 6 bases. The germline CDR1 and CDR2 sequences are SGHRS and YFSETQ. The CDR3 loop is CASSSGRLAGVAGELFF. The CDR3 nucleotides are TGCGCCAGCAGCTCCGGAAGACTAGCGGGAGTGGCCGGGGAGCTGTTTTTT.

This chain uses TRBV6-1 with TRBJ2-3, with 8 nucleotides matching TRBD2. The CDR3 is 16 amino acids. Germline V gene lookup returns CDR1 MNHNS and CDR2 SASEGT. V shed 1 base, J shed 1 base, and the junction held 4 bases outside the gene matches. The CDR3 region has the DNA TGTGCCAGCAGTGAAGGAAGTAGCGGGGGCACAGATACGCAGTATTTT. Residues: CASSEGSSGGTDTQYF.

V is TRBV14 and J is TRBJ2-5; maybe TRBD2 (5 bases). Germline CDR1 reads SGHDN; CDR2 reads FVKESK. The CDR3 has 15 residues. The V gene lost 4 bases and the J gene lost 2 bases, with 14 bases spanning the gap. The CDR3 DNA is TGTGCCAGCAGCCGGCCCGGACTTCTTCAAGAGACCCAGTACTTC. Translating gives CASSRPGLLQETQYF.

The count of this clone is one. The chain recombines TRBV29-1 with TRBJ2-1; tentative D call: TRBD2 (6 bases). CDR1 is SQVTM, CDR2 ANQGSEA, per germline. This CDR3 is built from 15 residues. With 4 bases removed from V and 8 bases from J, the gap between germline ends came to 21 bases. CDR3 loop: CSVGVTTGVIDEQFF. The CDR3 nucleotides read TGCAGCGTTGGGGTAACCACGGGAGTAATCGATGAGCAGTTCTTC.

The chain recombines TRBV28 with TRBJ2-7; no clear D. CDR1 is MDHEN, CDR2 SYDVKM, per germline. The CDR3 sequence is 15 residues long. Trimming took off 5 bases at V and 0 bases at J, with 14 bases between the two ends. CDR3 nucleotides: TGTGCCAGCAGTCTTCTTGGTACAACCTCCTACGAGCAGTACTTC. Encoded protein: CASSLLGTTSYEQYF.

The chain carries TRBV6-8 and TRBJ1-4; D is unclear. The CDR3 spans 12 residues. V was pared by 2 bases and J by 8 bases, with 6 bases between. Germline loops: CDR1 MNHGY, CDR2 SAAAGT. CDR3 in DNA: TGTGCCAGCAGTTACGACCGGGAAAAACTGTTTTTT. The encoded protein is CASSYDREKLFF.

This clone appeared a few times. The rearrangement links TRBV6-8 to TRBJ2-7; 9 bases are shared with TRBD1. V dropped 10 bases and J dropped 6; count of bases not matched to a gene: 13. The CDR3 loop spans 14 amino acids. The germline V gene has CDR1 MNHGY and CDR2 SAAAGT. CDR3 loop: CAIRWGQGDSEQYF. The CDR3 DNA reads as TGTGCCATCAGGTGGGGACAGGGAGATTCCGAGCAGTACTTC.

This clone was picked up a small number of times. V is TRBV6-8 and J is TRBJ2-1, with D unclear. V lost 2 bases and J lost 2, with 7 bases in between. CDR1 and CDR2 from the germline V gene are MNHGY and SAAAGT. The CDR3 extends over 14 amino acids. CDR3 residues: CASSYREAYNEQFF. DNA of the CDR3: TGTGCCAGCAGTTACCGAGAAGCCTACAATGAGCAGTTCTTC.

The chain employs TRBV10-2 and TRBJ1-4; TRBD1 aligns across 7 bases. Germline CDR1 WSHSY, CDR2 SAAADI. The CDR3 runs to 16 residues. V trimming: 4 bases; J trimming: 5 bases; junction bases outside the gene matches: 10. CDR3 amino acids: CASSGTTGSRNEKLFF. The CDR3 DNA reads as TGCGCCAGCAGTGGAACGACAGGGTCGCGAAATGAAAAACTGTTTTTT.

The rearrangement uses TRBV6-8 and TRBJ2-3; D gene uncertain. The CDR3 is made up of 12 amino acids. V dropped 5 bases and J dropped 8 bases, with 11 bases sitting between them. Germline lookup yields CDR1 MNHGY and CDR2 SAAAGT. As DNA, the CDR3 is TGTGCCAGCAGTACTGTAGATTTTACGCAGTATTTT. Its protein is CASSTVDFTQYF.

This clone has only a few counts. This chain uses TRBV30 with TRBJ1-4, with 7 positions matching TRBD1. Germline V gene data show CDR1 as GTSNPN and CDR2 as SVGIG (reference sequence). V was clipped by 2 bases and J by 4 bases; unmatched bases: 7. The CDR3 extends over 15 amino acids. The CDR3 reads CAWSRGDRFNEKLFF. DNA of the CDR3: TGTGCCTGGAGTAGAGGGGACAGATTTAATGAAAAACTGTTTTTT.

The chain uses TRBV14 and TRBJ2-2; D call uncertain. CDR1 is SGHDN and CDR2 is FVKESK in the germline V gene. V lost 4 bases to trimming and J lost 0 bases, with 9 bases between them. The CDR3 is 15 residues long. DNA of the CDR3: TGTGCCAGCAGCCGGCCAGGAGCGAACACCGGGGAGCTGTTTTTT. Its translation: CASSRPGANTGELFF.

This chain links TRBV1 with TRBJ2-2. TRBV1 counts as a pseudogene. The CDR3 has 14 amino acids. The CDR3 DNA reads TGCGCCACAGAAAGGACCGTCAACACCGGGGAGCTGTTTTTT. Its protein product is CATERTVNTGELFF.

The chain has TRBV5-1 and TRBJ1-2, with 9 bases that match TRBD1. Germline lookup yields CDR1 SGHRS and CDR2 YFSETQ. CDR3 length equals 15 residues. The V gene end was trimmed by 1 base and the J gene end by 4 bases; junction bases not matched to a gene: 5. The CDR3 loop is CASSLSGQGTYGYTF. DNA for the CDR3: TGCGCCAGCAGCTTGTCTGGACAGGGGACCTATGGCTACACCTTC.

The chain joins TRBV30 to TRBJ1-4; no reliable D call. CDR3 length equals 11 residues. The germline V gene encodes CDR1 GTSNPN and CDR2 SVGIG (reference sequence). Trimming cost V 7 bases and J 13 bases, with 16 bases left between them. CDR3 sequence (DNA): TGTGCCTTTGACCGCGGACCAGGACTGTTTTTT. Residues: CAFDRGPGLFF.